This T cell receptor beta chain originates from a study of cytomegalovirus exposure and HLA in healthy donors. Study background: Out of 170 million or so T cells, an earlier analysis found 117 million unique TCR beta sequences in total. Study findings and constraints: On later analysis, the bulk of CMV-associated TCR beta chains appeared to be HLA-restricted. Certain sequence variants were highly shared and formed a cluster, and this cluster was likely a sequencing artifact.

V was clipped by 6 bases and J by 2 bases, with 10 bases between them. The CDR3 has 13 residues. The germline CDR1 and CDR2 sequences are LNHDA and SQIVND (reference sequence). This clone has more than one count but fewer than ten. Its antigen is unknown. Vbeta (60) and Jbeta (13) primers were used in the PCR. Repertoires were generated with immunoSEQ multiplex PCR, while TCRdb's copy carries only in-frame clones and drops some. Of roughly 160,000 clones listed, roughly 80% are singletons. Sequencing was performed on PBMCs. The receptor was derived from a woman in her 30s in good health and CMV-seropositive. The chain recombines TRBV19 with TRBJ1-2; D perhaps matches TRBD1 (6 bases). CDR3 nucleotide sequence: TGTGCCAGTAGGAGGACAGCAAACTATGGCTACACCTTC. Translated: CASRRTANYGYTF. Supplemented by reference TRBV19 and TRBJ1-2, the full variable domain reads DGGITQSPKYLFRKEGQNVTLSCEQNLNHDAMYWYRQDPGQGLRLIYYSQIVNDFQKGDIAEGYSVSREKKESFPLTVTSAQKNPTAFYLCASRRTANYGYTFGSGTRLTVV.